This TCR beta chain is from a study of identifying expanded T cells in peripheral blood. Overall study results and limits: Differentially abundant clones: around 1.2 between replicates, just under 17 at approximately two weeks, less than 20 at four. Clone count variance between roughly 2-week samples rose with total template count.

Points on this clone: Its antigen is unidentified.

Profiled with immunoSEQ multiplex PCR; TCRdb holds only in-frame clones, not every one. The sample records some 100,000 clones, around 88% being singletons. V was pared by 0 bases and J by 11 bases, with 9 bases between. CDR3 length: 12 amino acids. Germline CDR1 SGHDT, CDR2 YYEEEE. No infections or other immune events were documented during collection. V gene TRBV5-6 combines with J gene TRBJ1-5; D may be TRBD1 (5 bases). Sequences were obtained from blood. The sequence came from a person aged 18 to 75 in good health. In DNA, the CDR3 is TGTGCCAGCAGCTTGGGTCGGGGGGCCCAGCATTTT. This translates into CASSLGRGAQHF. Complete variable domain (other parts from reference TRBV5-6 and TRBJ1-5): DAGVTQSPTHLIKTRGQQVTLRCSPKSGHDTVSWYQQALGQGPQFIFQYYEEEERQRGNFPDRFSGHQFPNYSSELNVNALLLGDSALYLCASSLGRGAQHFGDGTRLSIL.